Each of the 27 T cell receptor beta chains below was sequenced from the same sample in a study of graft-versus-host responses after intestinal transplantation. Using immunoSEQ multiplex PCR, the repertoire was profiled, and TCRdb retains in-frame clones only, with some absent. The profile covers 7,000 to 10,000 clones, with approximately 30% appearing a single time and 4.5% to 6% taken by the ten largest. Here the sequenced sample was alloreactive CD4+ T cells from a mixed lymphocyte reaction culture, taken before intestinal transplant. As to subset: CFSE-low proliferating T cells sorted from roughly six-day pre-transplant mixed lymphocyte reaction (GvH or HvG direction). The receptors were sampled from a human patient who received an intestinal transplant.

This clone was counted only a few times. The CDR3 region is CASSLGARETQYF. In DNA form, the CDR3 reads TGCGCCAGCAGCTTGGGGGCCAGAGAGACCCAGTACTTC. The V gene is TRBV5-1, the J gene TRBJ2-5; D is ambiguous. V gave up 0 bases and J gave up 4 bases, with 7 bases separating them. The germline gives CDR1 SGHRS, CDR2 YFSETQ. This CDR3 contains 13 residues.

In this sample, this clone turned up a few times. Written as DNA, the CDR3 is TGTGCCAGCAGCCCCGGGACAGGGGCGGCCTATGGCTACACCTTC. Protein product: CASSPGTGAAYGYTF. The genes are TRBV4-2 and TRBJ1-2; 10 bases are a match to TRBD1. The V segment lost 4 bases and the J segment 4 bases; nucleotides outside the gene matches: 6. The CDR3 sequence is 15 residues long. Per the germline V gene, CDR1 is LGHNA and CDR2 is YNFKEQ.

This clone has just a few counts. The V gene is TRBV5-1, the J gene TRBJ1-2; possible D gene TRBD1, 6 bases. From germline, CDR1 is SGHRS and CDR2 YFSETQ. V was shortened by 6 bases and J by 2 bases, with 20 bases between the two germline ends. The CDR3 is 16 amino acids. The CDR3 protein is CASTDPSYTGNYGYTF. CDR3 DNA: TGCGCCAGCACCGACCCTTCGTATACAGGGAACTATGGCTACACCTTC.

This clone has only a few counts. This chain joins TRBV9 and TRBJ2-7; D might be TRBD2 (7 bases). V lost 0 bases, J lost 7 bases, and 14 bases lay in between. The germline CDR1 and CDR2 sequences are SGDLS and YYNGEE. This CDR3 contains 14 residues. The CDR3 nucleotides are TGTGCCAGCAGCGTAGAAGTAGGGGGGGCTGAGCAGTACTTC. It specifies CASSVEVGGAEQYF. The full variable domain, its missing parts supplied by reference TRBV9 and TRBJ2-7, is DSGVTQTPKHLITATGQRVTLRCSPRSGDLSVYWYQQSLDQGLQFLIQYYNGEERAKGNILERFSAQQFPDLHSELNLSSLELGDSALYFCASSVEVGGAEQYFGPGTRLTVT.

This CDR3 reads CASTLRTGGLAEAFF. In DNA form, the CDR3 reads TGCGCCAGCACGCTAAGGACAGGCGGTTTGGCTGAAGCTTTCTTT. The chain recombines TRBV5-1 with TRBJ1-1; 7 bases are shared with TRBD1. V shed 6 bases, J shed 6 bases, and the junction held 14 bases outside the gene matches. Germline CDR1 and CDR2: SGHRS and YFSETQ. The CDR3 totals 15 residues.

J is TRBJ2-7 and V is TRBV27, with 9 positions matching TRBD2. This CDR3 contains 15 residues. The J segment lost 7 bases and the V segment lost 4 bases, leaving 11 bases of the junction unmatched. Germline V gives CDR1 MNHEY, CDR2 SMNVEV (reference sequence). Here the CDR3 reads CASSYGAGGGPEQYF. Written as DNA, the CDR3 is TGTGCCAGCAGTTACGGAGCGGGAGGAGGCCCAGAGCAGTACTTC.

This clone was seen more than once but under ten times. The rearrangement uses TRBV27 and TRBJ1-2; weak D call: TRBD1 (5 bases). Germline V gene data show CDR1 as MNHEY and CDR2 as SMNVEV (reference sequence). The V gene lost 2 bases and the J gene lost 5 bases, with 21 bases spanning the gap. The length of the CDR3 is 17 residues. CDR3 bases: TGTGCCAGCAGTTTAAATCTGCATTTGGGGGGGGGATATGGCTACACCTTC. Protein: CASSLNLHLGGGYGYTF.

Details on this clone: Being one base from a much bigger clone, this may be a read error. The chain joins TRBV16 to TRBJ1-2; D gene unclear. V was cut by 5 bases and J by 3 bases, with 10 bases left in between. Germline-derived CDR1 and CDR2 are KGHSY and FQNENV. The CDR3 is 13 residues long. CDR3 nucleotide sequence: TGTGCCAGCAGCGTTAGCGGGGACTATGGCTACACCTTC. Translating gives CASSVSGDYGYTF. Supplemented by reference TRBV16 and TRBJ1-2, the full variable domain reads GEEVAQTPKHLVRGEGQKAKLYCAPIKGHSYVFWYQQVLKNEFKFLISFQNENVFDETGMPKERFSAKCLPNSPCSLEIQATKLEDSAVYFCASSVSGDYGYTFGSGTRLTVV.

V gene TRBV5-1 combines with J gene TRBJ2-2; tentative D call: TRBD2 (5 bases). V lost 2 bases to trimming and J lost 2 bases, with 10 bases between them. The length of the CDR3 is 15 residues. The germline gives CDR1 SGHRS, CDR2 YFSETQ. This CDR3 is CASSFRTSNTGELFF. The CDR3 nucleotides are TGCGCCAGCAGCTTCCGGACTTCTAACACCGGGGAGCTGTTTTTT.

The V call is TRBV10-3, the J call TRBJ1-1; weak D call: TRBD1 (5 bases). Germline loops: CDR1 ENHRY, CDR2 SYGVKD. Trimming took 2 bases from V and 8 from J, leaving 9 bases between them. This CDR3 contains 12 residues. DNA of the CDR3: TGTGCCATCAGTGAGGACCGGGGGGAAGCTTTCTTT. Translating it yields CAISEDRGEAFF.

The chain combines TRBV7-8 with TRBJ2-1; D might be TRBD2 (5 bases). Germline CDR1 is SGHVS and CDR2 is FQNEAQ. The CDR3 extends over 15 amino acids. V lost 4 bases and J lost 0, with 10 bases in between. The CDR3: CASSSRGSSYNEQFF. For the CDR3, the DNA is TGTGCCAGCAGCTCCCGTGGGAGCTCCTACAATGAGCAGTTCTTC. The full variable domain, its missing parts supplied by reference TRBV7-8 and TRBJ2-1, is GAGVSQSPRYKVAKRGQDVALRCDPISGHVSLFWYQQALGQGPEFLTYFQNEAQLDKSGLPSDRFFAERPEGSVSTLKIQRTQQEDSAVYLCASSSRGSSYNEQFFGPGTRLTVL.

This clone was counted between two and nine times. The chain joins TRBV5-1 to TRBJ2-3; 12 nucleotides align to TRBD2. The CDR3 is made up of 16 amino acids. V shed 2 bases, J shed 2 bases, and the junction held 3 bases outside the gene matches. In germline, CDR1 is SGHRS, CDR2 YFSETQ. The CDR3 sequence: CASSFLAGGITDTQYF. The CDR3 nucleotides are TGCGCCAGCAGCTTCCTAGCGGGAGGGATCACAGATACGCAGTATTTT.

This chain joins TRBV28 and TRBJ1-1, with 12 nucleotides matching TRBD1. V was pared by 5 bases and J by 4 bases, with 8 bases of the junction left unmatched. The CDR3 spans 16 residues. Germline CDR1 is MDHEN and CDR2 is SYDVKM. CDR3 sequence (DNA): TGTGCCAGCAGTACGCCGGGACAGGGGGCGCGCACTGAAGCTTTCTTT. Translating gives CASSTPGQGARTEAFF.

This clone is medium-sized. The chain uses TRBV4-2 and TRBJ1-5; TRBD1 agrees at 8 bases. The V and J ends lost 2 bases and 0 bases, in that order; junction bases with no gene match: 9. Germline V gene lookup returns CDR1 LGHNA and CDR2 YNFKEQ. This CDR3 has 18 amino acids. Here the CDR3 DNA reads TGTGCCAGCAGCCAAAAAGGGGACAGGACTTTTAGCAATCAGCCCCAGCATTTT. Translated, it gives CASSQKGDRTFSNQPQHF.

The genes are TRBV28 and TRBJ2-5; TRBD1 matches at 7 bases. V shed 7 bases, J shed 11 bases, and the junction held 13 bases outside the gene matches. The CDR3 is 13 residues long. From germline, CDR1 is MDHEN and CDR2 SYDVKM. This chain's CDR3 is CASTGDSLGEQYF. The CDR3 DNA sequence: TGTGCCAGCACCGGGGACAGCCTAGGGGAGCAGTACTTC.

This clone is judged medium-sized. J is TRBJ2-2 and V is TRBV5-1; 7 bases agree with TRBD1. V gave up 2 bases and J gave up 6 bases; unmatched junction bases: 4. The CDR3 has 14 residues. Germline CDR1 reads SGHRS; CDR2 reads YFSETQ. CDR3 residues: CASSLLDRAGELFF. The CDR3 bases are TGCGCCAGCAGCTTACTAGACAGGGCCGGGGAGCTGTTTTTT.

This clone ranks as medium-sized (0.01 to 0.1%). In nucleotides, the CDR3 is TGCGCCAGCAGCTCCGGGGGGACAACTAATGAAAAACTGTTTTTT. Amino acids: CASSSGGTTNEKLFF. This chain uses TRBV5-1 with TRBJ1-4; possible D gene TRBD1, 5 bases. The CDR3 spans 15 residues. V dropped 3 bases and J dropped 0 bases, with 9 bases sitting between them. The germline V gene encodes CDR1 SGHRS and CDR2 YFSETQ.

This clone came up once. V gene TRBV29-1 combines with J gene TRBJ2-1; no firm D call. CDR1 is SQVTM and CDR2 is ANQGSEA in the germline V gene. The CDR3 totals 11 residues. V lost 8 bases, J lost 8 bases, and 13 bases lay in between. The CDR3 here is CSTTIEDEQFF. In DNA form, the CDR3 reads TGCAGCACTACTATTGAGGATGAGCAGTTCTTC.

The rearrangement joins TRBV28 to TRBJ1-4; TRBD1 aligns across 8 bases. Germline V lookup: CDR1 MDHEN, CDR2 SYDVKM. V dropped 8 bases and J dropped 8; count of bases not matched to a gene: 4. The length of the CDR3 is 12 residues. Here the CDR3 DNA reads TGTGCCAGCGGACAGGGTTGGGAAAAACTGTTTTTT. Amino acids: CASGQGWEKLFF.

The chain is built from TRBV27 and TRBJ2-4; 10 positions match TRBD1. J was trimmed by 6 bases and V by 4 bases; bases with no gene match: 18. Per germline, CDR1 MNHEY and CDR2 SMNVEV (reference sequence). The CDR3 runs 19 residues. CDR3: CASSSGQGGVRAGGNIQYF. CDR3 bases: TGTGCCAGCAGTTCCGGACAGGGGGGTGTGCGGGCCGGGGGAAACATTCAGTACTTC.

The genes are TRBV27 and TRBJ1-1; possible D gene TRBD1, 6 bases. The V gene lost 5 bases and the J gene lost 2 bases, with 15 bases spanning the gap. Germline values: CDR1 MNHEY, CDR2 SMNVEV (reference sequence). The CDR3 has 15 residues. The CDR3, as DNA: TGTGCCAGCAGTCCCTGGACAGACGGAAACACTGAAGCTTTCTTT. Encoded protein: CASSPWTDGNTEAFF.

This clone has a handful of counts. The V and J genes are TRBV5-1 and TRBJ1-5; 11 nucleotides align to TRBD1. V was pared by 0 bases and J by 5 bases, with 1 base of the junction left unmatched. The CDR3 is made up of 15 amino acids. CDR1 SGHRS and CDR2 YFSETQ come from the germline V gene. The DNA of the CDR3 is TGCGCCAGCAGCTTGGAGGGACAGGGGGATCAGCCCCAGCATTTT. Its translation is CASSLEGQGDQPQHF.

The rearrangement joins TRBV5-6 to TRBJ2-3; 15 bases fit TRBD2. With 3 bases clipped from V and 3 bases from J, the junction kept 5 bases outside the gene matches. Germline CDR1 and CDR2: SGHDT and YYEEEE. This CDR3 is built from 17 residues. The CDR3 reads CASSYGLAGGLTDTQYF. The CDR3 bases are TGTGCCAGCAGCTATGGACTAGCGGGAGGGCTTACAGATACGCAGTATTTT.

The sample holds a few counts of this clone. The chain uses TRBV7-8 and TRBJ1-5, with a weak D call TRBD1 (5 bases). The germline gives CDR1 SGHVS, CDR2 FQNEAQ. This CDR3 contains 16 residues. Trimming took 1 base from V and 3 from J, leaving 13 bases between them. Here the CDR3 reads CASSLEAGWYNQPQHF. The CDR3 region has the DNA TGTGCCAGCAGCTTAGAAGCAGGGTGGTACAATCAGCCCCAGCATTTT.

This chain uses TRBV6-4 with TRBJ1-4, with a weak D call TRBD1 (6 bases). V gave up 4 bases and J gave up 7 bases, with 22 bases separating them. Germline V gives CDR1 MRHNA, CDR2 SNTAGT. CDR3 length: 17 residues. The CDR3 coding sequence is TGTGCCAGCAGTGCTCCTCTTAGCACAGGGAAGCGTGAAAAACTGTTTTTT. Translated, it gives CASSAPLSTGKREKLFF.

This clone occurred a few times. CDR3 loop: CASSLSYPTSGRRGTQYF. CDR3 bases: TGTGCCAGCAGCTTGAGCTACCCGACTAGCGGGAGGCGGGGTACGCAGTATTTT. This sequence joins TRBV11-2 and TRBJ2-3; TRBD2 aligns across 13 bases. J gave up 8 bases and V 3 bases, and 14 bases lay outside the gene matches. The CDR3 has 18 amino acids. Germline V CDR1 and CDR2: SGHAT, FQNNGV.

This clone is labeled medium-sized (0.01 to 0.1%). The rearrangement uses TRBV6-1 and TRBJ1-2; D not certain. The length of the CDR3 is 13 residues. The V gene's germline CDR1 is MNHNS and CDR2 SASEGT. The V end lost 3 bases, the J end lost 1 base, and 6 bases lay between the germline ends. The CDR3 protein is CASSDSVNYGYTF. CDR3 coding DNA: TGTGCCAGCAGTGATAGCGTTAACTATGGCTACACCTTC.